The next 27 T cell receptor beta chains were all read from a single sample in a study of T cell clonality in common variable immunodeficiency. Findings and limits, study-wide: In common variable immunodeficiency, TCR beta chains reportedly carried fewer deletions and N-nucleotide insertions.

Their specific antigens are unknown. Using immunoSEQ multiplex PCR, the repertoire was profiled, and TCRdb retains in-frame clones only, with some absent. This sample carries about 15,000 clones, none of them present only once. Input material: peripheral blood mononuclear cells. These receptors all stem from a human donor with common variable immunodeficiency.

This clone was seen at least ten times. The read ends 3 residues early relative to the CDR3; the germline J gene fills the gap. This rearrangement joins TRBV4-1 to TRBJ2-7, with 7 bases that match TRBD2. CDR1 and CDR2 (germline): MGHRA, YSYEKL. The CDR3 runs 18 residues. The ends lost 3 bases at V and 5 bases at J; junction bases unmatched: 19. The CDR3 bases that were read are TGCGCCAGCAGCCATAGGCTAGCGGAGCACGAGGGGTTGGACGAG. It yields the protein CASSHRLAEHEGLDE. The full CDR3 reads CASSHRLAEHEGLDEQYF.

This clone was seen more than once but under ten times. Read coverage stops 3 residues before the CDR3 terminus; the germline J gene supplies the remainder. The chain joins TRBV20-1 to TRBJ2-1; D is perhaps TRBD1 (5 bases). Trimming pared 0 bases from V and 0 bases from J, leaving 21 bases between. CDR3 length equals 19 residues. Germline V gives CDR1 DFQATT, CDR2 SNEGSKA (reference sequence). The CDR3 DNA, read in part, is TGCAGTGCTAGAGATGGGAACTCACTCAGGGTAAGCTCCTACAATGAG. Translating gives CSARDGNSLRVSSYNE. The full CDR3 protein is CSARDGNSLRVSSYNEQFF.

This clone has more than one count but fewer than ten. The read terminates 3 residues ahead of where the CDR3 ends, so the germline J gene completes it. The gene calls are TRBV2 and TRBJ2-2, with 10 bases matching TRBD2. Trimming at V came to 6 bases and at J to 5 bases, leaving 6 bases not matched to a gene. The CDR3 has 15 amino acids. CDR1 is SNHLY and CDR2 is FYNNEI in the germline V gene. The CDR3 protein is CASRQAGGSTGELFF. CDR3 DNA, as far as it was read: TGTGCCAGCAGACAAGCGGGGGGGAGTACCGGGGAG.

This clone occurred many times. The CDR3 here is CASSHGTSNQPQHF. The sequenced CDR3 bases are TGCGCCAGCAGCCACGGGACTTCGAATCAGCCC. V gene TRBV10-1 combines with J gene TRBJ1-5, with a tentative D call TRBD1 (5 bases). The read halts 3 residues ahead of the CDR3 end, with the missing end drawn from the germline J gene. V was shortened by 6 bases and J by 4 bases, with 13 bases between the two germline ends. CDR3 size: 14 residues. Germline assignment: CDR1 WNHNN and CDR2 SYGVQD (reference sequence).

This clone was seen only a few times. Read data end 3 residues before the CDR3 end; the end is taken from the germline J gene. The chain carries TRBV7-9 and TRBJ2-1, with a weak D call TRBD2 (5 bases). The CDR3 consists of 15 residues. Germline loops: CDR1 SEHNR, CDR2 FQNEAQ (reference sequence). With 5 bases removed from V and 6 bases from J, the gap between germline ends came to 17 bases. The chain's CDR3 is CASSLTSVNFNEQFF. Partial CDR3 DNA: TGTGCCAGCAGCCTTACTAGTGTGAATTTCAATGAG.

Notes on this clone: From the germline J gene comes the end of the CDR3, since the read stops 3 residues before it. V gene TRBV5-6 combines with J gene TRBJ1-1; tentatively, D is TRBD1 (6 bases). V lost 4 bases, J lost 1 base, and 14 bases lay in between. This CDR3 contains 15 residues. Looked up from germline, CDR1 is SGHDT and CDR2 is YYEEEE. The CDR3 reads CASSIIDRPNTEAFF. The CDR3 DNA, read in part, is TGTGCCAGCAGCATTATTGACAGGCCGAACACTGAA.

There are many counts of this clone. The CDR3 end lies 3 residues beyond the end of the read and is filled in from the germline J gene. The rearrangement uses TRBV7-3 and TRBJ2-1; 10 positions agree with TRBD2. From germline, CDR1 is SGHTA and CDR2 FQGTGA. V was clipped by 5 bases and J by 5 bases; unmatched bases: 9. The CDR3 is made up of 16 amino acids. Here the CDR3 reads CASSPRTSGGDNEQFF. CDR3 DNA, as far as it was read: TGTGCCAGCAGCCCCCGGACTAGCGGAGGAGACAATGAG. Variable domain in full (rest from reference TRBV7-3 and TRBJ2-1): GAGVSQTPSNKVTEKGKYVELRCDPISGHTALYWYRQSLGQGPEFLIYFQGTGAADDSGLPNDRFFAVRPEGSVSTLKIQRTERGDSAVYLCASSPRTSGGDNEQFFGPGTRLTVL.

Turning to this clone: Coverage ceases 3 residues before the CDR3 finishes, and the germline J gene fills in the end. The V call is TRBV2, the J call TRBJ1-5; TRBD1 might be the D (6 bases). CDR1 is SNHLY and CDR2 is FYNNEI in the germline V gene. CDR3 length equals 15 residues. Trimming took 3 bases from V and 6 from J, leaving 15 bases between them. The DNA read from the CDR3 is TGTGCCAGCAGTGACAGCGGGGGGCGAGGTCAGCCC. This codes for CASSDSGGRGQP. The full CDR3 sequence reads CASSDSGGRGQPQHF.

Remarks on this clone: The read terminates 3 residues before the CDR3 end, so the remaining end is supplied by the germline J gene. The V gene is TRBV20-1, the J gene TRBJ2-1; 15 nucleotides line up with TRBD2. The CDR3 is 15 amino acids. Germline CDR1 reads DFQATT; CDR2 reads SNEGSKA (reference sequence). V gave up 6 bases and J gave up 7 bases; unmatched junction bases: 7. CDR3 region: CSAIQGLAGGNEQFF. CDR3 DNA (partial): TGCAGTGCCATTCAGGGACTAGCGGGAGGTAATGAG.

The CDR3 sequence is CASMVGGTDTQYF. CDR3 DNA, as far as it was read: TGCGCCAGCATGGTCGGGGGCACAGATACG. The chain combines TRBV5-1 with TRBJ2-3; possibly TRBD2 for D (5 bases). The sequence runs out 3 residues before the end of the CDR3; the remainder is reconstructed from the germline J gene. The germline gives CDR1 SGHRS, CDR2 YFSETQ. Trimming shortened V by 6 bases and J by 1 base, and 9 bases separated the two germline ends. The CDR3 has 13 amino acids.

About this clone itself: Read data end 3 residues before the CDR3 end; the end is taken from the germline J gene. The genes are TRBV19 and TRBJ2-6, with D tentatively TRBD1 or TRBD2 (5 bases each). Trimming removed 7 bases at V and 0 bases at J, with 16 bases between. Germline V gene data show CDR1 as LNHDA and CDR2 as SQIVND (reference sequence). There are 17 residues in the CDR3. CDR3 loop: CASTATVGSSGANVLTF. The part of the CDR3 DNA that was read is TGTGCCAGTACCGCGACAGTGGGGAGCTCTGGGGCCAACGTC.

This clone has ten or more counts. The read terminates 3 residues ahead of where the CDR3 ends, so the germline J gene completes it. V and J are TRBV29-1 and TRBJ2-2, with D perhaps given as TRBD1 or TRBD2 (7 bases each). Per germline, CDR1 SQVTM and CDR2 ANQGSEA. V shed 2 bases and J shed 7 bases, with 20 bases lying between them. There are 16 residues in the CDR3. The DNA read from the CDR3 is TGCAGCGTTGAAACACCCAACAGGGGAGGGTTCGGGGAG. Encoded protein: CSVETPNRGGFGE. The CDR3 as a whole reads CSVETPNRGGFGELFF.

This clone was seen at least ten times. The CDR3 end falls 3 residues outside the read, so it is completed with the germline J gene. The chain carries TRBV13 and TRBJ1-1, with 7 positions matching TRBD1. The junction had 4 bases not matched to a gene; V was cut back by 5 bases and J by 1 base. Germline-derived CDR1 and CDR2 are PRHDT and FYEKMQ (reference sequence). This CDR3 is 14 amino acids long. The sequenced part of the CDR3 DNA is TGTGCCAGCAGCCTTCGACAGGGGAACACTGAA. Translating it yields CASSLRQGNTE. The entire CDR3 reads CASSLRQGNTEAFF.

This clone was detected ten times or more. The read terminates 3 residues ahead of where the CDR3 ends, so the germline J gene completes it. The chain carries TRBV18 and TRBJ1-6, with TRBD1 matching over 7 bases. The germline gives CDR1 KGHSH, CDR2 LQKENI. The CDR3 length is 15 residues. Germline trimming cut 3 bases from V and 10 bases from J; bases unmatched to any gene: 9. Incomplete CDR3 DNA: TGTGCCAGCTCACCCGAGACAGGGTTTCACTCACCC. It is translated as CASSPETGFHSP. The CDR3 in its entirety is CASSPETGFHSPLHF. Combining the CDR3 with reference TRBV18 and TRBJ1-6 gives the whole variable domain NAGVMQNPRHLVRRRGQEARLRCSPMKGHSHVYWYRQLPEEGLKFMVYLQKENIIDESGMPKERFSAEFPKEGPSILRIQQVVRGDSAAYFCASSPETGFHSPLHFGNGTRLTVT.

This clone was observed at least ten times. From the germline J gene comes the end of the CDR3, since the read stops 3 residues before it. This chain links TRBV19 with TRBJ1-2; 7 nucleotides align to TRBD1. V was clipped by 7 bases and J by 4 bases; unmatched bases: 9. In germline, CDR1 is LNHDA, CDR2 SQIVND (reference sequence). The CDR3 extends over 14 amino acids. The sequenced part of the CDR3 DNA is TGTGCCAGTACTTCCAGCCGGGACAGCTATGGC. Amino acids: CASTSSRDSYG. The whole CDR3 region reads CASTSSRDSYGYTF.

A few counts support this clone. Read data end 3 residues before the CDR3 end; the end is taken from the germline J gene. The V call is TRBV20-1, the J call TRBJ2-1; TRBD2 matches 11 bases. Germline CDR1 and CDR2: DFQATT and SNEGSKA (reference sequence). The CDR3 spans 15 residues. The V gene end was trimmed by 3 bases and the J gene end by 6 bases; junction bases not matched to a gene: 7. The chain's CDR3 is CSARPRLAGFNEQFF. The sequenced CDR3 bases are TGCAGTGCTAGGCCGAGACTAGCGGGGTTCAATGAG.

This clone was observed a few times. The read falls 3 residues short of the CDR3 end, and the missing part is taken from the germline J gene. J is TRBJ1-5 and V is TRBV2, with D hard to call. Trimming cost V 6 bases and J 1 base, with 10 bases left between them. The CDR3 length is 14 residues. The germline CDR1 and CDR2 sequences are SNHLY and FYNNEI. CDR3 DNA, as far as it was read: TGTGCCAGCAGCCTAGACGGAAGCAATCAGCCC. This gives the protein CASSLDGSNQP. In full, the CDR3 reads CASSLDGSNQPQHF.

A word on this clone: The read gets to within 3 residues of the CDR3 end, and the germline J gene fills in the rest. The chain carries TRBV6-2 or TRBV6-3 and TRBJ2-2, with a possible D match to TRBD2 (5 bases). The CDR3 extends over 16 amino acids. The germline V gene encodes CDR1 MNHEY and CDR2 SVGEGT. V was trimmed by 6 bases and J by 1 base, leaving 15 bases between them. The CDR3 loop reads CASRPALSGNTGELFF. CDR3 bases read: TGTGCCAGCAGACCCGCTCTCAGCGGGAACACCGGGGAG.

This clone was seen a few times. The observed sequence ends 3 residues before the CDR3 terminus, with the missing tail filled in from the germline J gene. The chain has TRBV2 and TRBJ2-1; a weak D match, TRBD2 (6 bases). The CDR3 spans 15 residues. Germline V gene data show CDR1 as SNHLY and CDR2 as FYNNEI. With 1 base removed from V and 4 bases from J, the gap between germline ends came to 11 bases. The CDR3 protein is CASSEDPGGYNEQFF. The sequenced part of the CDR3 DNA is TGTGCCAGCAGTGAAGATCCCGGGGGATACAATGAG.

This clone was observed a handful of times. The read finishes 3 residues shy of the CDR3 end, and the germline J gene is used to complete it. The chain recombines TRBV18 with TRBJ2-3; 11 bases are a match to TRBD2. In germline, CDR1 is KGHSH, CDR2 LQKENI. V shed 4 bases, J shed 6 bases, and the junction held 12 bases outside the gene matches. The CDR3 length is 17 residues. The CDR3 DNA, read in part, is TGTGCCAGCTCACTGGGACTAGCGGCCCCGCGGGGGGATACG. It encodes CASSLGLAAPRGDT. The entire CDR3 sequence reads CASSLGLAAPRGDTQYF.

There are a few counts of this clone. The CDR3 goes on 3 residues after the read ends, and that part is filled in from the germline J gene. The chain has TRBV7-8 and TRBJ2-2, with a weak D call TRBD1 (5 bases). V was trimmed by 1 base and J by 6 bases, leaving 9 bases between them. The CDR3 extends over 14 amino acids. The V gene's germline CDR1 is SGHVS and CDR2 FQNEAQ. CDR3 DNA (partial): TGTGCCAGCAGCTTAGGGGTGGGGCCCGGGGAG. Translating gives CASSLGVGPGE. The whole CDR3 is CASSLGVGPGELFF.

Only a few counts were recorded for this clone. The read terminates 3 residues ahead of where the CDR3 ends, so the germline J gene completes it. The chain uses TRBV5-1 and TRBJ2-1; 8 bases are a match to TRBD2. Unmatched junction bases numbered 7, after V lost 4 bases and J lost 7 bases. The CDR3 spans 14 residues. CDR1 is SGHRS and CDR2 is YFSETQ in the germline V gene. The part of the CDR3 DNA that was read is TGCGCCAGCAGCGGGGTAGCGGGGTCTAATGAG. Amino acid sequence: CASSGVAGSNE. The entire CDR3 protein is CASSGVAGSNEQFF.

This clone was observed a handful of times. The sequenced fragment ends 3 residues before the CDR3 boundary, so the rest is inferred from the germline J gene. The rearrangement joins TRBV18 to TRBJ1-5; no clear D gene. Germline CDR1 is KGHSH and CDR2 is LQKENI. The CDR3 runs to 13 residues. Trimming removed 3 bases at V and 5 bases at J, with 8 bases between. The CDR3 DNA, read in part, is TGTGCCAGCTCACCCGGACTAGATCAGCCC. This sequence encodes CASSPGLDQP. In full, the CDR3 reads CASSPGLDQPQHF.

This clone came up a few times. The missing CDR3 end, 3 residues past where the read stops, is filled in from the germline J gene. The chain recombines TRBV5-5 with TRBJ2-1; 11 bases map to TRBD2. The CDR3 covers 15 residues. Per the germline V gene, CDR1 is SGHKS and CDR2 is YYEKEE (reference sequence). V shed 0 bases, J shed 6 bases, and the junction held 2 bases outside the gene matches. CDR3 sequence: CASSLAGTSGNEQFF. The covered CDR3 bases are TGTGCCAGCAGCTTGGCTGGGACTAGCGGCAATGAG. The complete variable domain, with remaining parts taken from reference TRBV5-5 and TRBJ2-1, reads DAGVTQSPTHLIKTRGQQVTLRCSPISGHKSVSWYQQVLGQGPQFIFQYYEKEERGRGNFPDRFSARQFPNYSSELNVNALLLGDSALYLCASSLAGTSGNEQFFGPGTRLTVL.

Comment on this clone: The read terminates 3 residues before the CDR3 end, so the remaining end is supplied by the germline J gene. The rearrangement links TRBV7-9 to TRBJ1-1, with 9 bases matching TRBD1. This CDR3 is built from 14 residues. Germline assignment: CDR1 SEHNR and CDR2 FQNEAQ (reference sequence). Trimming removed 3 bases from V and 6 bases from J; junction bases left unmatched: 5. The part of the CDR3 DNA that was read is TGTGCCAGCAGCTTGGGACAGGGAAGAGCTGAA. Its protein product is CASSLGQGRAE. The complete CDR3 sequence is CASSLGQGRAEAFF.

The sample holds many counts of this clone. The read halts 3 residues ahead of the CDR3 end, with the missing end drawn from the germline J gene. V usage is TRBV20-1 and J usage is TRBJ2-5, with TRBD2 matching 7 bases. Germline assignment: CDR1 DFQATT and CDR2 SNEGSKA (reference sequence). The CDR3 is 15 residues long. The trim removed 0 bases at V and 5 bases at J, leaving 9 bases unmatched. The CDR3 here is CSARDTGGTWETQYF. The DNA read from the CDR3 is TGCAGTGCTAGAGATACGGGGGGTACATGGGAGACC.

This clone was counted at least ten times. Partial CDR3 DNA: TGTGCCATCAGCACTCCGACTAGCGGGGGGGGCCTCGGTACG. It yields the protein CAISTPTSGGGLGT. The entire CDR3 protein is CAISTPTSGGGLGTQYF. The chain couples TRBV10-3 to TRBJ2-3, with 14 bases fitting TRBD2. The sequenced fragment ends 3 residues before the CDR3 boundary, so the rest is inferred from the germline J gene. The V gene end was trimmed by 6 bases and the J gene end by 8 bases; junction bases not matched to a gene: 13. The germline V gene encodes CDR1 ENHRY and CDR2 SYGVKD. The CDR3 length is 17 residues.